The sequence of this T cell receptor beta chain was determined in a study of Graves' ophthalmopathy and Graves' hyperthyroidism. Regarding the study as a whole: Progression of ophthalmopathy was predicted by the model with less than 71% sensitivity and 72% to 85% specificity.

Investigators amplified TCR beta CDR3 regions from RNA transcripts. HTBI primers served in a first-round RT-PCR, which a second-round multiplex PCR followed. TCRdb re-analysed the multiplex PCR reads in MiXCR, keeping a single row per CDR3 protein. The sample carries about 210,000 distinct CDR3 sequences, under 30% recorded once. There are many counts of this clonotype. Its matching antigen is unknown. The V gene end was trimmed by 4 bases and the J gene end by 2 bases; junction bases not matched to a gene: 3. The CDR3 spans 16 residues. Germline V gene sequence: CDR1 PRHDT, CDR2 FYEKMQ (reference sequence).

The receptor was isolated from a man in his forties or fifties with Graves' ophthalmopathy. The sequencing sample was made of peripheral blood. The chain uses TRBV13 and TRBJ2-2, with TRBD2 matching 11 bases. In DNA form, the CDR3 reads TGTGCCAGCAGCTCAAGACTAGCGGGAAACACCGGGGAGCTGTTTTTT. This gives the protein CASSSRLAGNTGELFF.